This entry describes one TCR beta chain. These data come from a study of OX40 agonist ivuxolimab in advanced cancers. Study summary: Intravenous ivuxolimab at 0.01 to 10 mg/kg was given to patients every 2 weeks.

Generated by immunoSEQ multiplex PCR, the TCRdb table keeps only in-frame clones and is missing some. The table shows tens of thousands of clones, with around 86% occurring only once. Germline lookup yields CDR1 SGHVS and CDR2 FQNEAQ. The CDR3 runs to 16 residues. Between the trimmed V and J ends, which lost 1 base and 0 bases, there was a span of 13 bases. V is TRBV7-8 and J is TRBJ2-7; perhaps TRBD2 as D (6 bases). The sample here was CD4+ or CD8+ T cells sorted from blood, taken in a trial of the OX40 agonist ivuxolimab. This TCR came from an adult with an advanced solid tumor such as melanoma, head and neck, liver or kidney cancer. As DNA, the CDR3 is TGTGCCAGCAGCTTAGTCCCCCGGGGGAACTCCTACGAGCAGTACTTC. Translated, it gives CASSLVPRGNSYEQYF. Filled out from reference TRBV7-8 and TRBJ2-7, the complete variable domain reads GAGVSQSPRYKVAKRGQDVALRCDPISGHVSLFWYQQALGQGPEFLTYFQNEAQLDKSGLPSDRFFAERPEGSVSTLKIQRTQQEDSAVYLCASSLVPRGNSYEQYFGPGTRLTVT.